This TCR beta chain comes out of a study of long-term antiretroviral therapy in people with HIV (dated 2022 in TCRdb). Describing the broader study: Collection of the earliest samples took place about a decade ahead of the 2015 WHO recommendation for immediate ART, at a time when ART was typically delayed until CD4 counts fell. A retrospective serial study tested whether ART initiation and durable HIV suppression were associated with changes in peripheral blood TRB repertoire composition and diversity. The cohort contributed 150 to 200 cryopreserved PBMC samples from a few dozen adults with confirmed HIV infection, collected serially over a mean of approximately 6 years (range 1-12). Among the 25 to 30 participants with HIV, over nine were female. Test extractions of a monoclonal T-cell line alongside 33 polyclonal samples showed no cross-contamination during QIAcube processing. What the authors observed across the whole study: At every time point, the repertoire was dominated by expanded TRB clones first identified before ART initiation, although this dominance fluctuated and, in many PLHIV, declined after ART. Owing to limited PBMC availability, only the TCR beta chain was sequenced, without alpha chain pairing. Inferences about post-ART repertoire changes were limited because no data were available on ART adherence, viral resistance or therapy changes. ART initiation was associated with a significant increase in TRB diversity, but diversity stayed significantly below transplant donor controls even after long-term ART. HIV repertoires had narrower CDR3 length ranges than controls, and the network structure suggested an antigen-experienced repertoire that shifted only slightly toward naive after ART. The samples were dated from the mid-2000s to the late 2010s, and the ART regimens that were used may be less effective than current ART regimens. Unsorted PBMC were profiled instead of sorted CD4+ and CD8+ T cells because pre-ART samples had limited cell numbers.

Its CDR3 holds 15 amino acids, cysteine through phenylalanine. Of all the DNA, just the CDR3 is kept, 45 bases in frame from base 1. V and J lose 1 base and 2 bases, and a span of 10 bases separates them. In the germline V gene, CDR1 corresponds to SGHTA and CDR2 to FQGNSA. Note on this clone: It lacks a known antigen. No much larger clonotype is one base removed from it; base qualities were not supplied.

To be included, a participant needed at least one PBMC sample from before ART initiation plus at least two post-ART samples. Treatment was received in the United States of America by all participants with HIV. Before DNA extraction, cryopreserved samples of roughly 0.95-10 million PBMC were thawed and washed. At the time of the earliest PBMC sample, participants with HIV were aged between roughly 20 and 55 years. PBMC samples were contributed by each participant from 1-4 timepoints before ART initiation and 2-8 timepoints after ART initiation, with a median of 7 samples. Serial HIV viral load, CD4+ T-cell count, ART history and demographic data were obtained for every participant. A Qiagen kit on a QIAcube was used to extract genomic DNA from unsorted PBMC, with samples processed in batches of 12. The immunoSEQ hsTCRB v3.0 assay was used at survey level resolution to sequence the TRB variable region. TRB sequencing targeted a depth of about 40,000-50,000 T-cell genomes per sample. Pooled TRB libraries were sequenced on an Illumina MiSeq with a v3 150-cycle kit. In the source study's methods: Repertoire analysis was performed in R inside a reproducible Nextflow workflow that covered QC, data transformation and analysis. LymphoSeq2, an R package for exploring AIRR-Seq data, was used to implement the custom analyses. A few samples yielding fewer than 5000 total TRB sequences were excluded, leaving 150 to 200 analyzed HIV repertoires. Among the 180 to 200 retained HIV repertoires, about 60 were collected before ART initiation and about 130 were collected after ART initiation. Repertoires were downsampled to 5000 TRB nucleotide sequences, with summary statistics averaged over 100 downsampling iterations. TRB sequences were retained for analysis only if CDR3 regions of at least seven amino acids were present. Diversity was assessed using a clonality score derived from Shannon entropy and using the Gini coefficient. In repertoire networks, the top 5000 CDR3 amino acid sequences were linked whenever an edit distance of one separated two sequences. Antigen specificity groups and MHC restriction were predicted for TRB CDR3 amino acid sequences with GLIPH2. Known CMV, EBV, HIV or tissue antigen associations were flagged by matching CDR3 amino acid sequences against VDJdb and McPAS-TCR. Pre-ART, post-ART and control groups were compared with Wilcoxon signed-rank tests and Holm-Bonferroni correction. TCRdb re-hosts the immuneACCESS table, in-frame sequences only. Its copies lack some clones; in the studies checked, an unresolved V gene accounts for under half of them, and the cause for the rest is not known. That table is the source of V, J and clone size, and D and trimming were worked out from the DNA. Recorded for this sample are about 25,000 clones; around 88% of them occurred a single time. The ten largest clonotypes hold under 5.5% of the sample.

The TCR comes from a man aged 25 to 40 with HIV. Sequenced here: unsorted PBMCs, sampled around 4.5 years after starting antiretroviral therapy. Recombination joined TRBV7-2 with TRBJ2-3; there is no confident call for the D gene. The CDR3 has the sequence CASSLEALHTDTQYF. The nucleotide sequence reads as follows: TGTGCCAGCAGCTTAGAGGCGCTCCACACAGATACGCAGTATTTT. The full variable domain, with segments outside the CDR3 supplied by the reference TRBV7-2 and TRBJ2-3 proteins, appears as GAGVSQSPSNKVTEKGKDVELRCDPISGHTALYWYRQSLGQGLEFLIYFQGNSAPDKSGLPSDRFSAERTGGSVSTLTIQRTQQEDSAVYLCASSLEALHTDTQYFGPGTRLTVL.